This TCR beta chain came from a study of human T cells and chemical hapten exposure. Study-wide points: The formation of large CDR3 similarity clusters by expanded TCRs significantly exceeded that of controls.

The CDR3 length is 15 residues. The V and J ends lost 1 base and 5 bases respectively, with 12 bases between them. From germline, CDR1 is SGHAT and CDR2 FQNNGV. The library tagged each cDNA molecule with unique molecular identifiers. One entry per CDR3 protein, called by TCRdb with MiXCR from the RACE reads. The sample includes 180,000 or so distinct CDR3 sequences, approximately 15% seen only once; the top ten take about 1.7%. Time point defined: patch test 1, 2 weeks after DPC sensitization. Treatment reported: therapeutic diphenylcyclopropenone sensitization with weekly scalp DPC. The table lists this clonotype with a few counts. Its target is not known.

Sequencing was performed on whole blood, taken in connection with sensitization to the hapten diphenylcyclopropenone (DPC). The V gene is TRBV11-2, the J gene TRBJ2-1, with a weak D call TRBD1 (5 bases). The receptor comes from a woman in her twenties or thirties with alopecia areata. Some clones in this sample may be carry-over from other donors' samples. The CDR3 protein is CASSLGRVSHNEQFF. The CDR3 bases are TGTGCCAGCAGCTTAGGCAGGGTAAGCCACAATGAGCAGTTCTTC. Based on the CDR3 plus reference TRBV11-2 and TRBJ2-1, the full variable domain is EAGVAQSPRYKIIEKRQSVAFWCNPISGHATLYWYQQILGQGPKLLIQFQNNGVVDDSQLPKDRFSAERLKGVDSTLKIQPAKLEDSAVYLCASSLGRVSHNEQFFGPGTRLTVL.